A selection of T cell receptor beta chains follows, all from one sample in a study of blood T cell repertoires in COVID-19. The assay was immunoSEQ multiplex PCR, and TCRdb's table has in-frame clones only and misses some. The sample carries some 54,000 clones, around 81% recorded once. Sequencing was carried out using peripheral blood. These receptor sequences come from a woman of 80 years or more with COVID-19, enrolled during active disease. The CDR3 runs from the conserved cysteine through the conserved F or W. Fields, in order: V gene, J gene, D gene, clone size, CDR3 DNA, CDR3 protein. A D gene is named only where the DNA matches it firmly. The size of a clone is reported for some rows only, either as once, few or many, or as a class for expanded clones.

TRBV7-2,TRBJ2-1,TRBD2,.,TGTGCCAGCAGCTACGGGACTAGCGGGGCAAAGCAGTTCTTC,CASSYGTSGAKQFF
TRBV4-1,TRBJ2-7,TRBD1,.,TGCGCCAGCAGCCAGGGGACAGGGTTTCCCTACGAGCAGTACTTC,CASSQGTGFPYEQYF
TRBV14,TRBJ2-1,.,.,TGTGCCAGCAGCCCTCCCGGGACTCCGTACAATGAGCAGTTCTTC,CASSPPGTPYNEQFF
TRBV18,TRBJ2-2,.,few,TGTGCCAGCTCAGCGACAGGATCGGGCACCGGGGAGCTGTTTTTT,CASSATGSGTGELFF
TRBV12-3/TRBV12-4,TRBJ2-7,TRBD2,once,TGTGCCAGCAGCCGACTAGCGGGGTCCGAGCAGTACTTC,CASSRLAGSEQYF
TRBV7-9,TRBJ1-1,.,.,TGTGCCAGCAGCTTAGCTCTCAACACTGAAGCTTTCTTT,CASSLALNTEAFF
TRBV12-3/TRBV12-4,TRBJ1-6,TRBD1,few,TGTGCCAGCAGGGGACAGAATAATTCACCCCTCCACTTT,CASRGQNNSPLHF
TRBV5-1,TRBJ2-7,.,.,TGCGCCAGCAGCTTGCCCCGGGACATCCATACCTACGAGCAGTACTTC,CASSLPRDIHTYEQYF
TRBV30,TRBJ1-3,.,.,TGTGCCTGGAGAATGGAGGCTGGAAACACCATATATTTT,CAWRMEAGNTIYF
TRBV30,TRBJ2-3,TRBD2,.,TGTGCCTGGAGTCCCCTAGCGGGAGCAACAGATACGCAGTATTTT,CAWSPLAGATDTQYF
TRBV21-1,TRBJ1-2,.,.,TGTGCCAGCAGTTCAGTTAACTATGGCTACACCTTC,CASSSVNYGYTF
TRBV30,TRBJ1-4,TRBD1,.,TGTGCCTGGAGTGTACCCACAGGGGTTGGAGAAAAACTGTTTTTT,CAWSVPTGVGEKLFF
TRBV28,TRBJ1-3,TRBD1,.,TGTGCCAGCAGGGTGGACAGGGGCCGTAACACCATATATTTT,CASRVDRGRNTIYF
TRBV11-2,TRBJ1-3,.,.,TGTGCCAGCAGCCCTGGGACAACCGTCTCTGGAAACACCATATATTTT,CASSPGTTVSGNTIYF
TRBV6-5,TRBJ2-5,.,.,TGTGCCAGCAGTTACTCACTCGGTCGTGAAGAGACCCAGTACTTC,CASSYSLGREETQYF
TRBV4-2,TRBJ2-7,TRBD2,few,TGTGCCAGCAGCCAAGATCAGAGTAGCGGGAGTCGGTACGAGCAGTACTTC,CASSQDQSSGSRYEQYF
TRBV4-1,TRBJ2-4,TRBD1,.,TGCGCCAGCAGCCGAGAAGCTGACAGGGGCTCGACCAAAAACATTCAGTACTTC,CASSREADRGSTKNIQYF